One and the same sample provided the 25 T cell receptor beta chains below, sequenced in a study of T cell responses to AZD1222 COVID-19 vaccine. Method: immunoSEQ multiplex PCR; TCRdb's copy keeps in-frame clones and lacks some. The sample lists about 120,000 clones, approximately 86% occurring once. Sequencing used peripheral blood, obtained on day 0 of AZD1222 vaccination. The source is an adult in good health.

This clone was found a few times. CDR3 DNA sequence: TGCGCCAGCAGCTTGGACAGTAATAATTCACCCCTCCACTTT. Its protein is CASSLDSNNSPLHF. This rearrangement joins TRBV5-1 to TRBJ1-6; D not resolved. V lost 0 bases, J lost 5 bases, and 6 bases lay in between. Per the germline V gene, CDR1 is SGHRS and CDR2 is YFSETQ. This CDR3 has 14 amino acids.

The chain employs TRBV9 and TRBJ1-3; no reliable D call. CDR1 is SGDLS and CDR2 is YYNGEE in the germline V gene. Trimming stripped 7 bases from V and 0 bases from J, with 23 bases between. The CDR3 totals 18 residues. Here the CDR3 reads CASSPQLRGVSSGNTIYF. In DNA form, the CDR3 reads TGTGCCAGCTCCCCACAGTTGAGAGGAGTAAGCTCTGGAAACACCATATATTTT. Variable domain in full (rest from reference TRBV9 and TRBJ1-3): DSGVTQTPKHLITATGQRVTLRCSPRSGDLSVYWYQQSLDQGLQFLIQYYNGEERAKGNILERFSAQQFPDLHSELNLSSLELGDSALYFCASSPQLRGVSSGNTIYFGEGSWLTVV.

This chain connects TRBV10-3 to TRBJ1-1; the D is unclear. There are 12 residues in the CDR3. V lost 4 bases and J 10 bases, leaving 13 bases between the germline ends. The germline CDR1 and CDR2 sequences are ENHRY and SYGVKD. Here the CDR3 reads CAISAGPGGAFF. For the CDR3, the DNA is TGTGCCATCAGTGCTGGACCTGGCGGAGCTTTCTTT.

This chain connects TRBV7-2 to TRBJ2-1; no firm D call. CDR1 and CDR2 from the germline V gene are SGHTA and FQGNSA. The length of the CDR3 is 12 residues. V gave up 3 bases and J gave up 15 bases, with 15 bases separating them. DNA of the CDR3: TGTGCCAGCAGCTTCCCGTGGGGAAGCCGGTTCTTC. It translates to CASSFPWGSRFF.

The chain has TRBV24-1 and TRBJ2-1; TRBD2 agrees at 9 bases. Germline loops: CDR1 KGHDR, CDR2 SFDVKD. The CDR3 is made up of 18 amino acids. V lost 0 bases to trimming and J lost 1 base; unmatched junction nucleotides: 6. CDR3 in DNA: TGTGCCACCAGTGATTTGCCGAGCGGGAGGTCGTCCTACAATGAGCAGTTCTTC. It translates to CATSDLPSGRSSYNEQFF.

V gene TRBV14 combines with J gene TRBJ2-5; perhaps TRBD2 as D (5 bases). CDR1 and CDR2 (germline): SGHDN, FVKESK. This CDR3 has 15 residues. V lost 0 bases and J lost 3, with 11 bases in between. The CDR3 nucleotides read TGTGCCAGCAGCCAAGATCTTCGGGGAAAAGAGACCCAGTACTTC. Amino acid sequence: CASSQDLRGKETQYF.

The chain links TRBV5-1 to TRBJ1-1; D possibly corresponds to TRBD1 (6 bases). Germline V CDR1 and CDR2: SGHRS, YFSETQ. V shed 3 bases and J shed 7 bases, with 19 bases lying between them. This CDR3 region has 15 residues. The chain's CDR3 is CASSSTLSQGSEAFF. The DNA for the CDR3 is TGCGCCAGCAGCTCCACCCTTTCTCAGGGGAGTGAAGCTTTCTTT.

The chain carries TRBV18 and TRBJ1-2; 8 bases are a match to TRBD1. V lost 0 bases and J lost 0; bases outside the gene matches: 3. Per germline, CDR1 KGHSH and CDR2 LQKENI. This CDR3 region has 16 residues. CDR3 protein: CASSPPGTGANYGYTF. For the CDR3, the DNA is TGTGCCAGCTCACCACCCGGGACAGGCGCTAACTATGGCTACACCTTC.

The V gene is TRBV10-1, the J gene TRBJ1-1; perhaps TRBD1 as D (5 bases). The CDR3 sequence is 14 residues long. V lost 4 bases and J lost 5, with 14 bases in between. Germline CDR1 and CDR2: WNHNN and SYGVQD (reference sequence). The CDR3 is CASSGNGAGTEAFF. Here the CDR3 DNA reads TGCGCCAGCAGTGGTAATGGGGCCGGGACTGAAGCTTTCTTT.

In its sample, this clone is medium-sized. The V and J genes are TRBV19 and TRBJ1-2, with 7 bases fitting TRBD1. The germline gives CDR1 LNHDA, CDR2 SQIVND (reference sequence). V dropped 3 bases and J dropped 8; count of bases not matched to a gene: 6. This CDR3 spans 13 amino acids. CDR3 coding DNA: TGTGCCAGTAGTATGGACAGGATGAAGGGCTACACCTTC. Its translation is CASSMDRMKGYTF.

The V and J genes are TRBV7-3 and TRBJ2-3; TRBD2 aligns across 11 bases. V was clipped by 5 bases and J by 12 bases; unmatched bases: 7. Germline V gives CDR1 SGHTA, CDR2 FQGTGA. The CDR3 covers 13 residues. CDR3 protein: CASSLTSGSGQYF. As DNA, the CDR3 is TGTGCCAGCAGCCTTACTAGCGGGAGTGGACAGTATTTT.

This clone has a single count. The V gene is TRBV19, the J gene TRBJ1-1; 8 bases fit TRBD1. The CDR3 is 14 amino acids. The germline V gene encodes CDR1 LNHDA and CDR2 SQIVND (reference sequence). V gave up 5 bases and J gave up 4 bases; unmatched junction bases: 6. This chain's CDR3 is CASSVTGGSTEAFF. The CDR3 region has the DNA TGTGCCAGTAGTGTCACAGGGGGGAGCACTGAAGCTTTCTTT.

This clone is a singleton in its sample. The V gene is TRBV7-9, the J gene TRBJ2-7; TRBD2 matches 11 bases. CDR1 is SEHNR, CDR2 FQNEAQ, per germline (reference sequence). The CDR3 is 19 amino acids. With 1 base clipped from V and 2 bases from J, the junction kept 13 bases outside the gene matches. The CDR3 is CASSLVGGTSGSGPYEQYF. As DNA, the CDR3 is TGTGCCAGCAGCTTAGTGGGGGGAACTAGCGGGAGTGGCCCCTACGAGCAGTACTTC.

The gene calls are TRBV5-4 and TRBJ1-5; weak D call: TRBD1 (6 bases). This CDR3 spans 15 amino acids. The V end was cut by 6 bases, the J end by 5 bases, with 18 bases between. Germline CDR1 reads SGHNT; CDR2 reads YYREEE (reference sequence). The CDR3 nucleotides read TGTGCCAGCACCATCGACGGGGGGCAGGATCAGCCCCAGCATTTT. This codes for CASTIDGGQDQPQHF.

The chain uses TRBV11-2 and TRBJ1-1; D ambiguous. V shed 5 bases and J shed 5 bases, with 6 bases lying between them. The CDR3 extends over 11 amino acids. Germline CDR1 reads SGHAT; CDR2 reads FQNNGV. The CDR3, as DNA: TGTGCCAGCAGCCATAGTACTGAAGCTTTCTTT. Translation gives CASSHSTEAFF.

This clone was seen more than once but under ten times. The genes are TRBV10-3 and TRBJ1-1; D is possibly TRBD1 (5 bases). Germline CDR1 reads ENHRY; CDR2 reads SYGVKD. The V gene lost 6 bases and the J gene lost 0 bases, with 11 bases spanning the gap. The CDR3 runs to 14 residues. The CDR3 loop reads CAISAGPVNTEAFF. The CDR3 region has the DNA TGTGCCATCAGCGCGGGACCGGTGAACACTGAAGCTTTCTTT.

The V call is TRBV5-6, the J call TRBJ1-2; 10 bases match TRBD1. The V gene end was trimmed by 3 bases and the J gene end by 6 bases; junction bases not matched to a gene: 8. The CDR3 runs to 15 residues. Germline V gives CDR1 SGHDT, CDR2 YYEEEE. This CDR3 reads CASSSGQGKTHGYTF. CDR3 sequence (DNA): TGTGCCAGCAGCTCGGGACAGGGGAAAACCCATGGCTACACCTTC.

The J gene is TRBJ2-7, the V gene TRBV30; D perhaps matches TRBD1 (6 bases). V was trimmed by 0 bases and J by 2 bases, leaving 11 bases between them. Germline V gene data show CDR1 as GTSNPN and CDR2 as SVGIG (reference sequence). The CDR3 covers 14 residues. The CDR3 DNA reads as TGTGCCTGGAGTGTTCGGGACATGGCCTACGAGCAGTACTTC. This gives the protein CAWSVRDMAYEQYF.

This rearrangement joins TRBV28 to TRBJ1-1; tentative D call: TRBD1 (6 bases). The CDR3 consists of 15 residues. Germline CDR1 is MDHEN and CDR2 is SYDVKM. Trimming shortened V by 5 bases and J by 5 bases, and 18 bases separated the two germline ends. The CDR3 DNA reads as TGTGCCAGCAGTCCCGAAGACAGGTTCTCTACTGAAGCTTTCTTT. This gives the protein CASSPEDRFSTEAFF.

The chain joins TRBV28 to TRBJ1-6; D might be TRBD1 (5 bases). The CDR3 has 15 amino acids. Germline V lookup: CDR1 MDHEN, CDR2 SYDVKM. Between the trimmed V and J ends, which lost 5 bases and 9 bases, there was a span of 17 bases. The DNA for the CDR3 is TGTGCCAGCAGTCTCCAACGAGGGGAAGGTTCACCCCTCCACTTT. It is translated as CASSLQRGEGSPLHF.

This chain links TRBV5-1 with TRBJ1-4; possible D gene TRBD1, 5 bases. The CDR3 sequence is 14 residues long. The germline V and J ends were trimmed by 0 bases and 7 bases, with 10 bases remaining between them. Germline V gene data show CDR1 as SGHRS and CDR2 as YFSETQ. The CDR3 DNA reads as TGCGCCAGCAGCTTGGTCTGGGGGGGTGAAAAACTGTTTTTT. It yields the protein CASSLVWGGEKLFF.

The V gene is TRBV6-5, the J gene TRBJ1-3; no clear D. V gave up 6 bases and J gave up 4 bases, with 10 bases separating them. CDR1 is MNHEY and CDR2 is SVGAGI in the germline V gene. The CDR3 is made up of 13 amino acids. CDR3 coding DNA: TGTGCCAGCAGATCTCCGGGCGGAAACACCATATATTTT. Translating it yields CASRSPGGNTIYF.

The chain carries TRBV5-3 and TRBJ2-7; TRBD2 is a possible D gene (6 bases). TRBV5-3 is an ORF; its function is uncertain. The CDR3 is 17 residues long. With 3 bases removed from V and 3 bases from J, the gap between germline ends came to 22 bases. CDR3 sequence (DNA): TGTGCCAGAAGCTCGTCCGGGACTCTTCACTACCGCTACGAGCAGTACTTC. Translating it yields CARSSSGTLHYRYEQYF.

V is TRBV7-2 and J is TRBJ2-1, with 12 nucleotides matching TRBD2. Losses at the gene ends were 8 bases for V and 3 bases for J; bases not matched to a gene: 5. Germline V gene lookup returns CDR1 SGHTA and CDR2 FQGNSA. The CDR3 spans 15 residues. The CDR3 region is CASGLAGGRYNEQFF. Here the CDR3 DNA reads TGTGCCAGCGGCCTAGCGGGAGGGCGCTACAATGAGCAGTTCTTC.

Only one count was recorded for this clone. The genes are TRBV2 and TRBJ1-2; D is possibly TRBD1 (5 bases). The length of the CDR3 is 14 residues. V gave up 3 bases and J gave up 2 bases, with 10 bases separating them. Looked up from germline, CDR1 is SNHLY and CDR2 is FYNNEI. Here the CDR3 reads CASSEIGGNYGYTF. DNA for the CDR3: TGTGCCAGCAGTGAGATCGGGGGGAACTATGGCTACACCTTC.